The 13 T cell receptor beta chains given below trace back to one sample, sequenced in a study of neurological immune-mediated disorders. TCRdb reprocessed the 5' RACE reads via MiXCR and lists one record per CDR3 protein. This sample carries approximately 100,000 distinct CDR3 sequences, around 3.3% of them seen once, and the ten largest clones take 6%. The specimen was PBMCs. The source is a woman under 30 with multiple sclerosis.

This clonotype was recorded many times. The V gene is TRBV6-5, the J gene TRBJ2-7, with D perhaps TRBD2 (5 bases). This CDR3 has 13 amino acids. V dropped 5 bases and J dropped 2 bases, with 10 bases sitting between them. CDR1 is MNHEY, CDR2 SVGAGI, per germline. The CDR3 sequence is CASSRDYPYEQYF. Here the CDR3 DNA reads TGTGCCAGCAGTCGCGACTATCCCTACGAGCAGTACTTC.

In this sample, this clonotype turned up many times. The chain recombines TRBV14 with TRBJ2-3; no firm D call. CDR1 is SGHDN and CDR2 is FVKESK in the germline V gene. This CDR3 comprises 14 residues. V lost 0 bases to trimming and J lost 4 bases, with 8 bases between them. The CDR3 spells CASSQEVASDTQYF. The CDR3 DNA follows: TGTGCCAGCAGCCAAGAAGTAGCCTCAGATACGCAGTATTTT.

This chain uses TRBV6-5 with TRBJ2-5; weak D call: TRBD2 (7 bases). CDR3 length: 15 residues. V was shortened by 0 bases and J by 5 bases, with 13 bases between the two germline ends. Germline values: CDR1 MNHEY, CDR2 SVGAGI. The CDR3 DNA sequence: TGTGCCAGCAGTTACTCTGGGGGGGCCCCGGAGACCCAGTACTTC. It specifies CASSYSGGAPETQYF.

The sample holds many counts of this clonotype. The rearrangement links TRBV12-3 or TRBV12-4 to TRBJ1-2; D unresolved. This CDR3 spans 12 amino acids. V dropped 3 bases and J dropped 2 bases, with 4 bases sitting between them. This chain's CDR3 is CASSFGNYGYTF. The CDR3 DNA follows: TGTGCCAGCAGTTTCGGCAACTATGGCTACACCTTC.

The CDR3 loop reads CASNRRGSTDTQYF. CDR3 in DNA: TGTGCCAGCAACCGCAGGGGAAGCACAGATACGCAGTATTTT. The rearrangement joins TRBV12-3 or TRBV12-4 to TRBJ2-3; possibly TRBD1 for D (6 bases). Deletions cut 7 bases from V and 0 bases from J, with 11 bases between. This CDR3 has 14 residues.

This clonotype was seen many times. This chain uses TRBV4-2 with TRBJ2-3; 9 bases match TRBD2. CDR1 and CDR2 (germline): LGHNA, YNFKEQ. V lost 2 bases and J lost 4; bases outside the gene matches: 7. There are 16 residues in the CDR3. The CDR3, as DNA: TGTGCCAGCAGCCAATTTGAGCGGGGGGTTGCAGATACGCAGTATTTT. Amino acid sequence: CASSQFERGVADTQYF.

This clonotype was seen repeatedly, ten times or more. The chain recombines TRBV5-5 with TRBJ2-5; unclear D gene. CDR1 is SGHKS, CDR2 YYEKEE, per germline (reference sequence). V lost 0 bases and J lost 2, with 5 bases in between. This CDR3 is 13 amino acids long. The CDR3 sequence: CASSLVWQETQYF. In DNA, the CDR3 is TGTGCCAGCAGCTTGGTCTGGCAAGAGACCCAGTACTTC.

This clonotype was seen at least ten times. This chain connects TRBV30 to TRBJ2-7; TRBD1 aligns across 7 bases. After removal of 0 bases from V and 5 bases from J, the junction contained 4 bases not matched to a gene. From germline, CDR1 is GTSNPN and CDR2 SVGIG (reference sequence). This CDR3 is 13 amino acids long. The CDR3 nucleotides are TGTGCCTGGAGTGTAACAGGGGCTAACGAGCAGTACTTC. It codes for CAWSVTGANEQYF.

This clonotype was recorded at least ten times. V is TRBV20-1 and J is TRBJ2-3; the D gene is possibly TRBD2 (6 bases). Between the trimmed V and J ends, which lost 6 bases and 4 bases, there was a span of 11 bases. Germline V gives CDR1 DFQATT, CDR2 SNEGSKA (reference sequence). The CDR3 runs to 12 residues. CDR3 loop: CSAGLFADTQYF. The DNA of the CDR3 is TGCAGTGCGGGACTCTTTGCAGATACGCAGTATTTT.

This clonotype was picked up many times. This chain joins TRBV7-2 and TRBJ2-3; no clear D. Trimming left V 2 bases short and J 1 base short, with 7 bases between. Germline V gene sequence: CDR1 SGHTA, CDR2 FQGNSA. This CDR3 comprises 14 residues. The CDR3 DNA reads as TGTGCCAGCAGCTTATCCAGCGGCACAGATACGCAGTATTTT. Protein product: CASSLSSGTDTQYF. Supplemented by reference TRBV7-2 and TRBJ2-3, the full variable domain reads GAGVSQSPSNKVTEKGKDVELRCDPISGHTALYWYRQSLGQGLEFLIYFQGNSAPDKSGLPSDRFSAERTGGSVSTLTIQRTQQEDSAVYLCASSLSSGTDTQYFGPGTRLTVL.

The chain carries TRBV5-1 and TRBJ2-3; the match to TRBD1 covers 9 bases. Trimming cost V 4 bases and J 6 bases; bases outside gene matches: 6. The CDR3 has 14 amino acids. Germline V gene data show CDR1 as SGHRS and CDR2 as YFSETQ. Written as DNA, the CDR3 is TGCGCCAGCAGCCAGGGGACAGGGTCCGATACGCAGTATTTT. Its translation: CASSQGTGSDTQYF. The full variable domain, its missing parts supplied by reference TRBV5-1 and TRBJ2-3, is KAGVTQTPRYLIKTRGQQVTLSCSPISGHRSVSWYQQTPGQGLQFLFEYFSETQRNKGNFPGRFSGRQFSNSRSEMNVSTLELGDSALYLCASSQGTGSDTQYFGPGTRLTVL.

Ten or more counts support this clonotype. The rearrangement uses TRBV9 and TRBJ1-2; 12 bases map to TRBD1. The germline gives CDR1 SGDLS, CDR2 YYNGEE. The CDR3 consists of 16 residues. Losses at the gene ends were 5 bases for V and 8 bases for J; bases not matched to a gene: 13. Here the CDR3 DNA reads TGTGCCAGCAGTGCAAACAACCGGGACAGGGGGCAGGGCTACACCTTC. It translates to CASSANNRDRGQGYTF.

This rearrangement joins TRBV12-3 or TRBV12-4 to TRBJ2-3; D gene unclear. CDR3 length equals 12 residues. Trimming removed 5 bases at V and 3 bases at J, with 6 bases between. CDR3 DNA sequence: TGTGCCAGCAGTCTGAAAACAGATACGCAGTATTTT. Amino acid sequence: CASSLKTDTQYF.